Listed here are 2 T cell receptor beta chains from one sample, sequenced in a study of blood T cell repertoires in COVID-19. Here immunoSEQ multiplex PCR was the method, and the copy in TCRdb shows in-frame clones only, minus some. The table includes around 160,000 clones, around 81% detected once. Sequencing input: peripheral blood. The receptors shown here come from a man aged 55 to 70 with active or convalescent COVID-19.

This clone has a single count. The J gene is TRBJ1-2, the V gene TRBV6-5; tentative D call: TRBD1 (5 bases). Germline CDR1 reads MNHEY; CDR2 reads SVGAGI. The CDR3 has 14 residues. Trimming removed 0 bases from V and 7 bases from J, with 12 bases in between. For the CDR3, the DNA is TGTGCCAGCAGTTACTCAAGGGGACTGCGTGGCTACACCTTC. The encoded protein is CASSYSRGLRGYTF.

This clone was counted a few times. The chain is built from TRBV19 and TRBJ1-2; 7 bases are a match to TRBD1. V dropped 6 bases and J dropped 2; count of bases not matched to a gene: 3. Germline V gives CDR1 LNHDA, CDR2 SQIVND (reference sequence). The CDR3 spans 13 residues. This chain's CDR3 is CASSRTGNYGYTF. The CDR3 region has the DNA TGTGCCAGTAGCCGGACAGGAAACTATGGCTACACCTTC.